This TCR beta chain was recorded in a study of cytotoxic CD8 clonotypes in ibrutinib-treated CLL. About the research overall: After treatment lasting a median 12 months, range 6 to 36, response samples were collected.

The CDR3 totals 11 residues. V dropped 3 bases and J dropped 5 bases, with 5 bases sitting between them. Germline V lookup: CDR1 SGHTA, CDR2 FQGNSA. Notes on the study in general: Clonality went up at ibrutinib response and then declined back toward baseline at progression. Public clonotypes were rare and shrank or held steady on treatment.

Produced via immunoSEQ multiplex PCR; TCRdb's table is partial and in-frame only. This sample yields 250,000 to 350,000 clones, of which 60% to 80% are seen a single time; about 5% belongs to the top ten. The table lists this clone with a count of one. Its antigen is not known. Other DNA sequences in the sample encode the same CDR3. The origin of this receptor is a human donor with chronic lymphocytic leukemia. The rearrangement links TRBV7-2 to TRBJ2-7, with D unclear. Specimen: PBMCs, collected at disease progression, from a patient treated with ibrutinib. CDR3 region: CASSFSNEQYF. CDR3 DNA: TGTGCCAGCAGCTTTAGCAACGAGCAGTACTTC.